The next 9 T cell receptor beta chains were all read from a single sample in a study of cytomegalovirus exposure and HLA in healthy donors. Both 60 Vbeta primers and 13 Jbeta primers went into the PCR. Some clones are missing from TCRdb's copy, which holds only in-frame ones; the method was immunoSEQ multiplex PCR. This table has 85,000 to 100,000 clones, 63% appearing once. Sequenced sample: PBMCs. All receptors derive from a woman in her twenties or thirties in good health and CMV-seronegative.

The J gene is TRBJ2-7, the V gene TRBV9; TRBD2 aligns across 9 bases. V dropped 5 bases and J dropped 0; count of bases not matched to a gene: 3. The CDR3 has 14 residues. Germline V lookup: CDR1 SGDLS, CDR2 YYNGEE. This CDR3 reads CASSRAGGSYEQYF. The DNA for the CDR3 is TGTGCCAGCAGTAGAGCGGGGGGCTCCTACGAGCAGTACTTC. Drawing the rest from reference TRBV9 and TRBJ2-7, the complete variable domain is DSGVTQTPKHLITATGQRVTLRCSPRSGDLSVYWYQQSLDQGLQFLIQYYNGEERAKGNILERFSAQQFPDLHSELNLSSLELGDSALYFCASSRAGGSYEQYFGPGTRLTVT.

This clone was found a few times. The rearrangement links TRBV27 to TRBJ2-2, with D uncertain. The CDR3 covers 12 residues. CDR1 is MNHEY and CDR2 is SMNVEV in the germline V gene (reference sequence). Trimming removed 4 bases at V and 3 bases at J, with 3 bases between. The CDR3 coding sequence is TGTGCCAGCAGTTCCTACACCGGGGAGCTGTTTTTT. It is translated as CASSSYTGELFF.

This clone was seen a few times. The rearrangement links TRBV11-2 to TRBJ1-1; D unclear. The CDR3 contains 17 residues. V was pared by 1 base and J by 3 bases, with 18 bases between. Germline values: CDR1 SGHAT, CDR2 FQNNGV. CDR3 sequence: CASSLGVSRMRDTEAFF. The CDR3 nucleotides read TGTGCCAGCAGCTTAGGAGTAAGCAGAATGAGGGACACTGAAGCTTTCTTT.

A remark on this clone: The sample carries other DNA sequences with the same CDR3. The chain uses TRBV7-8 and TRBJ1-1, with D maybe TRBD1 (5 bases). The ends were cut back, 2 bases at V and 8 bases at J, with 9 bases in the middle. The CDR3 totals 12 residues. Germline CDR1 is SGHVS and CDR2 is FQNEAQ. The CDR3 DNA is TGTGCCAGCAGCTTATCCGGGGGGGAAGCTTTCTTT. It codes for CASSLSGGEAFF.

This clone has only a few counts. The CDR3 nucleotides read TGTGCCGGAGCTAAGTACGGGGGCAATCAGCCCCAGCATTTT. As protein: CAGAKYGGNQPQHF. The chain recombines TRBV5-8 with TRBJ1-5; the D is unclear. Trimming removed 10 bases at V and 2 bases at J, with 16 bases between. The CDR3 consists of 14 residues. Looked up from germline, CDR1 is SGHTS and CDR2 is YDEGEE.

CDR3 DNA sequence: TGCGCCAGCAGTGACCTCCGCGGGGGGAGTAACAATGAGCAGTTCTTC. Translating it yields CASSDLRGGSNNEQFF. The V and J genes are TRBV10-1 and TRBJ2-1, with 8 bases matching TRBD2. Germline values: CDR1 WNHNN, CDR2 SYGVQD (reference sequence). The CDR3 contains 16 residues. The J segment lost 5 bases and the V segment lost 3 bases, leaving 9 bases of the junction unmatched.

The chain combines TRBV15 with TRBJ2-7; TRBD1 matches at 11 bases. Unmatched junction bases numbered 2, after V lost 6 bases and J lost 1 base. The CDR3 totals 14 residues. CDR1 and CDR2 (germline): LNHNV, YYDKDF (reference sequence). CDR3 DNA sequence: TGTGCCACCAGGGGGGACAGGGGGTCCTACGAGCAGTACTTC. This codes for CATRGDRGSYEQYF.

This clone has a single count. The chain couples TRBV5-1 to TRBJ2-6, with a tentative D call TRBD1 (5 bases). Germline CDR1 is SGHRS and CDR2 is YFSETQ. Trimming pared 1 base from V and 0 bases from J, leaving 11 bases between. This CDR3 is built from 17 residues. The CDR3 spells CASSLTGAASGANVLTF. The CDR3 DNA sequence: TGCGCCAGCAGCTTGACAGGAGCTGCCTCTGGGGCCAACGTCCTGACTTTC.

The rearrangement links TRBV19 to TRBJ1-2, with TRBD1 matching 8 bases. V shed 6 bases and J 4 bases; nucleotides not matched to a gene: 4. Germline V gene sequence: CDR1 LNHDA, CDR2 SQIVND (reference sequence). The CDR3 consists of 13 residues. CDR3 in DNA: TGTGCCAGTAGCCTTACAGGGGGCTATGGCTACACCTTC. Its translation is CASSLTGGYGYTF. The variable domain in full, completed from reference TRBV19 and TRBJ1-2, reads DGGITQSPKYLFRKEGQNVTLSCEQNLNHDAMYWYRQDPGQGLRLIYYSQIVNDFQKGDIAEGYSVSREKKESFPLTVTSAQKNPTAFYLCASSLTGGYGYTFGSGTRLTVV.